The 31 T cell receptor beta chains reported below all come from one sample, sequenced in a study of T cell responses to AZD1222 COVID-19 vaccine. Sequencing was performed with immunoSEQ multiplex PCR; in TCRdb, only in-frame clones are kept and a portion is missing. The sample carries some 97,000 clones, 92% recorded once. This material consisted of peripheral blood, taken on day 0 of AZD1222 vaccination. The receptors here all came from an adult in good health.

CDR3 DNA: TGTGCCAGCAGTTTGATTCTAGCGGGAGGGCCAACAGATACGCAGTATTTT. Protein product: CASSLILAGGPTDTQYF. The chain carries TRBV27 and TRBJ2-3; 12 bases are a match to TRBD2. The V gene's germline CDR1 is MNHEY and CDR2 SMNVEV (reference sequence). CDR3 length: 17 amino acids. V gave up 3 bases and J gave up 3 bases; unmatched junction bases: 7.

The chain is built from TRBV11-2 and TRBJ1-3; D possibly corresponds to TRBD1 (5 bases). CDR1 is SGHAT, CDR2 FQNNGV, per germline. The CDR3 totals 15 residues. Trimming pared 3 bases from V and 2 bases from J, leaving 11 bases between. The CDR3 DNA sequence: TGTGCCAGCAGCTTCATTGGGGGACCTGGAAACACCATATATTTT. Translated: CASSFIGGPGNTIYF.

The chain recombines TRBV6-5 with TRBJ2-7, with TRBD2 as a possible D gene (5 bases). V was pared by 6 bases and J by 5 bases, with 14 bases between. The V gene's germline CDR1 is MNHEY and CDR2 SVGAGI. There are 13 residues in the CDR3. The DNA of the CDR3 is TGTGCCAGCAGCAGACTACTCCCCAACGAGCAGTACTTC. Protein product: CASSRLLPNEQYF.

This clone has a single count. The chain couples TRBV3-1 (or the pseudogene TRBV3-2) to TRBJ1-1; D is undetermined. CDR3 length equals 11 residues. CDR1 and CDR2 from the germline V gene are LGHDT and YNNKEL (reference sequence). Between the trimmed V and J ends, which lost 1 base and 8 bases, there was a span of 5 bases. The CDR3 loop is CASSQGVEAFF. The CDR3 DNA follows: TGTGCCAGCAGCCAAGGAGTAGAAGCTTTCTTT.

J is TRBJ1-1 and V is TRBV28; weak D call: TRBD1 (5 bases). The V gene's germline CDR1 is MDHEN and CDR2 SYDVKM. The germline V and J ends were trimmed by 8 bases and 2 bases, with 12 bases remaining between them. The CDR3 loop spans 13 amino acids. CDR3 DNA: TGTGCCAGCGTCGCGGGGGGAAACACTGAAGCTTTCTTT. Encoded protein: CASVAGGNTEAFF.

V is TRBV4-1 and J is TRBJ2-2; 9 bases fit TRBD1. Trimming took 4 bases from V and 7 from J; bases not matched to a gene: 13. Germline CDR1 and CDR2: MGHRA and YSYEKL. The CDR3 length is 17 residues. The CDR3 spells CASSPYADRGWGGELFF. The CDR3 DNA sequence: TGCGCCAGCAGCCCTTATGCGGACAGGGGTTGGGGCGGGGAGCTGTTTTTT.

The chain is built from TRBV12-3 or TRBV12-4 and TRBJ1-5, with a tentative D call TRBD1 (5 bases). This CDR3 comprises 12 residues. The V end was cut by 1 base, the J end by 7 bases, with 5 bases between. CDR3 nucleotide sequence: TGTGCCAGCAGTTTAGAGGGGCAGCCCCAGCATTTT. It codes for CASSLEGQPQHF.

The chain joins TRBV5-1 to TRBJ1-2, with D uncertain. Germline-derived CDR1 and CDR2 are SGHRS and YFSETQ. V lost 0 bases and J 5 bases, leaving 14 bases between the germline ends. The CDR3 loop spans 15 amino acids. CDR3 sequence (DNA): TGCGCCAGCAGCTTGGGTCCGGCAAACCAGTATGGCTACACCTTC. Its translation: CASSLGPANQYGYTF.

CDR3 bases: TGTGCCAGCAGTTACACCGGGACAGAGTCTGGCTATGGCTACACCTTC. This codes for CASSYTGTESGYGYTF. V and J are TRBV6-5 and TRBJ1-2, with 7 bases matching TRBD1. Germline V CDR1 and CDR2: MNHEY, SVGAGI. Trimming removed 2 bases from V and 4 bases from J; junction bases left unmatched: 10. CDR3 length equals 16 residues.

The chain combines TRBV7-9 with TRBJ2-1, with a weak D call TRBD2 (5 bases). This CDR3 region has 14 residues. CDR1 SEHNR and CDR2 FQNEAQ come from the germline V gene (reference sequence). Trimming took off 5 bases at V and 3 bases at J, with 11 bases between the two ends. This CDR3 is CASSPTRGYNEQFF. As DNA, the CDR3 is TGTGCCAGCAGCCCAACCCGGGGCTACAATGAGCAGTTCTTC.

This clone was recorded only once. V usage is TRBV27 and J usage is TRBJ2-3; D ambiguous. Germline V gives CDR1 MNHEY, CDR2 SMNVEV (reference sequence). The CDR3 sequence is 14 residues long. V dropped 3 bases and J dropped 4 bases, with 11 bases sitting between them. The DNA of the CDR3 is TGTGCCAGCAGTTTGCCACGACTCTCAGATACGCAGTATTTT. Translation gives CASSLPRLSDTQYF.

The chain uses TRBV7-3 and TRBJ2-5; D is ambiguous. Trimming cost V 7 bases and J 0 bases, with 15 bases left between them. Germline-derived CDR1 and CDR2 are SGHTA and FQGTGA. This CDR3 has 15 residues. The CDR3 sequence is CASTIAFEYQETQYF. DNA of the CDR3: TGTGCCAGCACCATAGCTTTTGAGTACCAAGAGACCCAGTACTTC.

This chain joins TRBV9 and TRBJ1-1, with TRBD1 identical over 10 bases. The J segment lost 3 bases and the V segment lost 4 bases, leaving 6 bases of the junction unmatched. Germline CDR1 reads SGDLS; CDR2 reads YYNGEE. This CDR3 has 15 residues. CDR3 sequence: CASSKGQGVDTEAFF. In DNA, the CDR3 is TGTGCCAGCAGCAAAGGACAGGGGGTCGACACTGAAGCTTTCTTT.

The V call is TRBV5-1, the J call TRBJ1-2, with TRBD1 matching 7 bases. J gave up 3 bases and V 2 bases, and 4 bases lay outside the gene matches. In germline, CDR1 is SGHRS, CDR2 YFSETQ. The CDR3 has 14 amino acids. The chain's CDR3 is CASSFDRDDYGYTF. In DNA, the CDR3 is TGCGCCAGCAGCTTCGACAGGGATGACTATGGCTACACCTTC.

The CDR3 here is CASSFLGGIQYF. DNA of the CDR3: TGTGCCAGCAGCTTTCTGGGGGGCATTCAGTACTTC. This chain connects TRBV7-3 to TRBJ2-4; possible D gene TRBD2, 6 bases. The CDR3 has 12 amino acids. Germline lookup yields CDR1 SGHTA and CDR2 FQGTGA. V lost 3 bases to trimming and J lost 9 bases, with 9 bases between them.

The chain's CDR3 is CASRPGPSFYGYTF. The CDR3 DNA is TGTGCCAGCAGGCCGGGCCCATCATTCTATGGCTACACCTTC. The chain has TRBV27 and TRBJ1-2; no reliable D call. Germline values: CDR1 MNHEY, CDR2 SMNVEV (reference sequence). The V and J ends lost 6 bases and 4 bases respectively, with 15 bases between them. The CDR3 covers 14 residues.

The chain combines TRBV27 with TRBJ2-7, with D possibly called TRBD1 or TRBD2 (5 bases each). Trimming cost V 3 bases and J 2 bases, with 11 bases left between them. CDR1 is MNHEY, CDR2 SMNVEV, per germline (reference sequence). This CDR3 contains 14 residues. In nucleotides, the CDR3 is TGTGCCAGCAGTTTTAACGGGGCTACCTACGAGCAGTACTTC. This gives the protein CASSFNGATYEQYF.

A single count supports this clone. CDR3 loop: CASSPADRGQGEQFF. CDR3 nucleotides: TGTGCCAGCTCACCAGCGGACAGGGGGCAAGGTGAGCAGTTCTTC. The V call is TRBV18, the J call TRBJ2-1, with 11 nucleotides matching TRBD1. The CDR3 is 15 residues long. Germline CDR1 reads KGHSH; CDR2 reads LQKENI. The V segment lost 2 bases and the J segment 9 bases; nucleotides outside the gene matches: 6.

The chain recombines TRBV19 with TRBJ2-1; 9 nucleotides agree with TRBD2. The germline CDR1 and CDR2 sequences are LNHDA and SQIVND (reference sequence). This CDR3 is 14 amino acids long. V dropped 8 bases and J dropped 6; count of bases not matched to a gene: 8. Here the CDR3 reads CASGLFSGSNEQFF. CDR3 DNA sequence: TGTGCCAGTGGTCTTTTTAGCGGGAGCAATGAGCAGTTCTTC.

The chain recombines TRBV28 with TRBJ1-6; 7 bases map to TRBD1. The germline V gene encodes CDR1 MDHEN and CDR2 SYDVKM. The CDR3 spans 19 residues. The J segment lost 0 bases and the V segment lost 7 bases, leaving 15 bases of the junction unmatched. CDR3 in amino acids: CASTLSPGQSSSYNSPLHF. CDR3 nucleotides: TGTGCCAGCACCCTATCCCCGGGACAGAGTAGCTCCTATAATTCACCCCTCCACTTT.

This clone showed up just a few times. The chain uses TRBV11-1 and TRBJ2-7, with TRBD1 matching 8 bases. Germline values: CDR1 SGHAT, CDR2 FQDESV (reference sequence). The CDR3 is made up of 14 amino acids. V shed 5 bases and J 4 bases; nucleotides not matched to a gene: 7. Here the CDR3 DNA reads TGTGCCAGCAGCCCCAGACAGGGGAAGTACGAGCAGTACTTC. Translated: CASSPRQGKYEQYF.

DNA of the CDR3: TGTGCCAGCAGTTACACAGGACAGGGGGGTACCTATGGCTACACCTTC. This sequence encodes CASSYTGQGGTYGYTF. The J gene is TRBJ1-2, the V gene TRBV6-6, with TRBD1 matching over 10 bases. V gave up 2 bases and J gave up 4 bases; unmatched junction bases: 7. Germline values: CDR1 MNHNY, CDR2 SVGAGI (reference sequence). The CDR3 has 16 residues.

The chain couples TRBV5-1 to TRBJ1-1; no reliable D call. V was trimmed by 0 bases and J by 6 bases, leaving 9 bases between them. CDR1 is SGHRS, CDR2 YFSETQ, per germline. The CDR3 totals 13 residues. The CDR3 coding sequence is TGCGCCAGCAGCTTGGCCGGAGGAGCTGAAGCTTTCTTT. Translation gives CASSLAGGAEAFF.

The chain uses TRBV27 and TRBJ2-7, with 7 bases fitting TRBD2. Trimming cost V 5 bases and J 7 bases; bases outside gene matches: 11. CDR3 length: 14 amino acids. CDR1 is MNHEY, CDR2 SMNVEV, per germline (reference sequence). CDR3 in DNA: TGTGCCAGCAGTACCCTGGGCGGGAGTTGGGAGCAGTACTTC. This translates into CASSTLGGSWEQYF.

The chain is built from TRBV3-1 (or the pseudogene TRBV3-2) and TRBJ2-7; 12 bases are shared with TRBD2. Per germline, CDR1 LGHDT and CDR2 YNNKEL (reference sequence). V lost 0 bases and J lost 13; bases outside the gene matches: 4. This CDR3 spans 13 amino acids. DNA of the CDR3: TGTGCCAGCAGCCAAGATGGGACTAGCGGGTTTTACTTC. This codes for CASSQDGTSGFYF.

The V gene is TRBV6-5, the J gene TRBJ1-4; TRBD1 might be the D (5 bases). CDR1 is MNHEY, CDR2 SVGAGI, per germline. CDR3 length equals 16 residues. V gave up 0 bases and J gave up 0 bases, with 8 bases separating them. CDR3 loop: CASSYSQVTTNEKLFF. DNA of the CDR3: TGTGCCAGCAGTTACTCACAGGTGACAACTAATGAAAAACTGTTTTTT.

The V gene is TRBV30, the J gene TRBJ1-1; possibly TRBD1 for D (5 bases). Germline lookup yields CDR1 GTSNPN and CDR2 SVGIG (reference sequence). The CDR3 runs 14 residues. The V end lost 3 bases, the J end lost 0 bases, and 11 bases lay between the germline ends. The CDR3: CAWRGTGLNTEAFF. The CDR3 nucleotides read TGTGCCTGGAGGGGCACAGGATTGAACACTGAAGCTTTCTTT.

V usage is TRBV5-4 and J usage is TRBJ2-5; TRBD2 matches at 9 bases. Trimming at V came to 3 bases and at J to 4 bases, leaving 7 bases not matched to a gene. This CDR3 is built from 15 residues. Germline V gene lookup returns CDR1 SGHNT and CDR2 YYREEE (reference sequence). The CDR3 is CASSSQLAGAETQYF. CDR3 nucleotides: TGTGCCAGCAGCTCCCAGTTAGCGGGAGCAGAGACCCAGTACTTC.

The rearrangement joins TRBV3-1 (or the pseudogene TRBV3-2) to TRBJ1-1; D might be TRBD1 (6 bases). Germline CDR1 LGHDT, CDR2 YNNKEL (reference sequence). V was trimmed by 1 base and J by 4 bases, leaving 13 bases between them. The CDR3 runs 15 residues. The CDR3 spells CASSQGGGRGTEAFF. For the CDR3, the DNA is TGTGCCAGCAGCCAAGGGGGGGGGCGAGGCACTGAAGCTTTCTTT.

The J gene is TRBJ1-3, the V gene TRBV18, with 9 bases matching TRBD1. Germline CDR1 and CDR2: KGHSH and LQKENI. V dropped 1 base and J dropped 2; count of bases not matched to a gene: 6. The length of the CDR3 is 17 residues. Here the CDR3 DNA reads TGTGCCAGCTCACCACTTAGGGGACAGGGCACTGGAAACACCATATATTTT. It is translated as CASSPLRGQGTGNTIYF.

On this clone itself: The junction differs from germline at one of its ends, possibly a read error. V gene TRBV10-3 combines with J gene TRBJ2-7; TRBD2 agrees at 8 bases. CDR3 size: 15 residues. Germline loops: CDR1 ENHRY, CDR2 SYGVKD. The CDR3 nucleotides read TGTGCCACCAGTGTGACTAGCGTCCAGGTCGGCGAGCAGTACTTC. Translating gives CATSVTSVQVGEQYF.